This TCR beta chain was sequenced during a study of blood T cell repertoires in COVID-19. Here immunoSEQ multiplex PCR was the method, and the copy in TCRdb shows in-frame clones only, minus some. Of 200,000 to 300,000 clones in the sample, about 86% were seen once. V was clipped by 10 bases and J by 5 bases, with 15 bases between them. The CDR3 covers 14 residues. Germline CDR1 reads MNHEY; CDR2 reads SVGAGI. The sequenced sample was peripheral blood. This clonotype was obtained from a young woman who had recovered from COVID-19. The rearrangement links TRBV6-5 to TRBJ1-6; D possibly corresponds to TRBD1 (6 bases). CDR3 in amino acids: CATTRDTDNSPLHF. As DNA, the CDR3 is TGTGCCACTACCCGGGACACCGATAATTCACCCCTCCACTTT.